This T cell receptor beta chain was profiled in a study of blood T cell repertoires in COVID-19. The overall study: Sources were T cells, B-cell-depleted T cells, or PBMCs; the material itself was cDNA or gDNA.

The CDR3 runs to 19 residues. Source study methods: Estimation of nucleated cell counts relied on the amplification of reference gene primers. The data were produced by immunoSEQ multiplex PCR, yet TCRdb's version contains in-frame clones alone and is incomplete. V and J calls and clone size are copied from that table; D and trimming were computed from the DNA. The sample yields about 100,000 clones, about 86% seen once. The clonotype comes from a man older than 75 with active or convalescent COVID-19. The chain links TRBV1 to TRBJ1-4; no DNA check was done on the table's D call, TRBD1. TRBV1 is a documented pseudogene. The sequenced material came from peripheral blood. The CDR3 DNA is TGCACCAGCAGCCAAGCCCGGACAGGCCCGATTGCAACTAATGAAAAACTGTTTTTT. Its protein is CTSSQARTGPIATNEKLFF.